The next 5 T cell receptor beta chains were all read from a single sample in a study of OX40 agonist ivuxolimab in advanced cancers. Profiled with immunoSEQ multiplex PCR; TCRdb holds only in-frame clones, not every one. The repertoire holds some 25,000 clones, with 70% to 90% as singletons. Sequences were derived from CD4+ or CD8+ T cells sorted from blood, sampled in a trial of the OX40 agonist ivuxolimab. These receptors were collected from an adult with an advanced solid tumor such as melanoma, head and neck, liver or kidney cancer.

The chain has TRBV2 and TRBJ1-1, with D unresolved. Between the trimmed V and J ends, which lost 4 bases and 0 bases, there was a span of 9 bases. The CDR3 has 14 residues. Germline-derived CDR1 and CDR2 are SNHLY and FYNNEI. The CDR3 region is CASSARALNTEAFF. The CDR3 region has the DNA TGTGCCAGCAGTGCTAGGGCTCTGAACACTGAAGCTTTCTTT.

V gene TRBV4-2 combines with J gene TRBJ1-6; D gene uncertain. Trimming left V 0 bases short and J 8 bases short, with 14 bases between. The germline CDR1 and CDR2 sequences are LGHNA and YNFKEQ. This CDR3 region has 16 residues. CDR3 region: CASSQDALGGYSPLHF. CDR3 DNA: TGTGCCAGCAGCCAAGATGCATTAGGAGGGTATTCACCCCTCCACTTT.

The chain uses TRBV15 and TRBJ2-3; TRBD1 matches 9 bases. The CDR3 is made up of 15 amino acids. Per germline, CDR1 LNHNV and CDR2 YYDKDF (reference sequence). Trimming cost V 4 bases and J 8 bases; bases outside gene matches: 10. The CDR3 is CATSTLQGALSTQYF. CDR3 DNA sequence: TGTGCCACCAGCACATTACAGGGGGCGCTTAGTACGCAGTATTTT.

The chain carries TRBV5-8 and TRBJ1-2, with 7 bases lining up with TRBD1. This CDR3 spans 15 amino acids. Germline loops: CDR1 SGHTS, CDR2 YDEGEE. Trimming at V came to 4 bases and at J to 4 bases, leaving 10 bases not matched to a gene. Written as DNA, the CDR3 is TGTGCCAGCAGCCCAGACTCCGGGACAGTCTATGGCTACACCTTC. It yields the protein CASSPDSGTVYGYTF.

The rearrangement joins TRBV28 to TRBJ2-7; 7 bases match TRBD2. V shed 5 bases, J shed 2 bases, and the junction held 9 bases outside the gene matches. Germline CDR1 reads MDHEN; CDR2 reads SYDVKM. This CDR3 spans 15 amino acids. CDR3 in amino acids: CASSGGGGHPYEQYF. The CDR3 DNA sequence: TGTGCCAGCAGTGGTGGGGGGGGTCACCCCTACGAGCAGTACTTC. Supplemented by reference TRBV28 and TRBJ2-7, the full variable domain reads DVKVTQSSRYLVKRTGEKVFLECVQDMDHENMFWYRQDPGLGLRLIYFSYDVKMKEKGDIPEGYSVSREKKERFSLILESASTNQTSMYLCASSGGGGHPYEQYFGPGTRLTVT.